This is a list of T cell receptor beta chains from one sample in a study of T cell responses to AZD1222 COVID-19 vaccine. Sequencing was performed with immunoSEQ multiplex PCR; in TCRdb, only in-frame clones are kept and a portion is missing. The sample yields fewer than 150,000 clones, around 92% seen once. The sequenced sample was peripheral blood, obtained on day 0 of AZD1222 vaccination. The receptors come from an adult in good health. Each CDR3 is given with its conserved first and last residue. A D gene is named only where the DNA matches it firmly. A clone size is listed for some rows: how often the clone was seen (once, few, many), or a class if it is expanded.

clone size	D gene	J gene	V gene	CDR3 protein	CDR3 DNA
NA	NA	TRBJ2-2	TRBV12-3/TRBV12-4	CASSLANTGELFF	TGTGCCAGCAGTTTAGCGAACACCGGGGAGCTGTTTTTT
once	TRBD1	TRBJ1-5	TRBV30	CAWSVRGTGVNQPQHF	TGTGCCTGGAGTGTACGAGGGACAGGGGTGAATCAGCCCCAGCATTTT
NA	TRBD2	TRBJ2-7	TRBV19	CASSMAGEGGEQYF	TGTGCCAGTAGTATGGCGGGAGAGGGAGGCGAGCAGTACTTC
NA	NA	TRBJ2-1	TRBV24-1	CATSDLEGNEQFF	TGTGCCACCAGTGATTTAGAGGGTAATGAGCAGTTCTTC
NA	NA	TRBJ1-5	TRBV18	CASSQARNQPQHF	TGTGCCAGCTCACAGGCTCGCAATCAGCCCCAGCATTTT
NA	NA	TRBJ1-1	TRBV4-3	CASSHGLGQLNTEAFF	TGCGCCAGCAGCCACGGCTTAGGACAGCTGAACACTGAAGCTTTCTTT
NA	NA	TRBJ1-4	TRBV7-2	CASSLDWPAGDEKLFF	TGTGCCAGCAGCTTAGATTGGCCGGCAGGGGATGAAAAACTGTTTTTT
once	NA	TRBJ2-7	TRBV12-5	CASGLAHYEQYF	TGTGCTAGTGGTTTGGCCCATTACGAGCAGTACTTC
NA	TRBD1	TRBJ2-3	TRBV9	CASSDGQGVYRDTQYF	TGTGCCAGCAGCGATGGACAGGGGGTGTATAGAGATACGCAGTATTTT
NA	NA	TRBJ1-5	TRBV5-5	CASSLDPPRNQPQHF	TGTGCCAGCAGCTTGGATCCCCCGCGCAATCAGCCCCAGCATTTT
once	NA	TRBJ2-1	TRBV20-1	CSASSPMNEQFF	TGCAGTGCTAGTAGTCCCATGAATGAGCAGTTCTTC
NA	NA	TRBJ1-1	TRBV24-1	CATSEGGTEAFF	TGTGCCACCAGTGAGGGAGGAACTGAAGCTTTCTTT
NA	TRBD1	TRBJ2-5	TRBV5-8	CASSFGTGQETQYF	TGTGCCAGCAGCTTCGGGACAGGGCAAGAGACCCAGTACTTC
NA	NA	TRBJ1-1	TRBV7-9	CASTTSPGWGTEAFF	TGTGCCAGCACCACTAGTCCAGGGTGGGGCACTGAAGCTTTCTTT
NA	NA	TRBJ2-1	TRBV2	CASRWSSDNEQFF	TGTGCCAGCAGATGGTCTAGCGATAATGAGCAGTTCTTC
NA	TRBD2	TRBJ2-1	TRBV27	CASSPGLAGSGGSYNEQFF	TGTGCCAGCAGTCCGGGACTAGCGGGAAGTGGGGGCTCCTACAATGAGCAGTTCTTC
medium-sized	NA	TRBJ2-3	TRBV2	CASEKVTHGTDTQYF	TGTGCCAGCGAGAAGGTCACACACGGCACAGATACGCAGTATTTT
NA	NA	TRBJ1-4	TRBV28	CASSSGAMHGKLFF	TGTGCCAGCAGCTCCGGGGCCATGCATGGAAAACTGTTTTTT
once	TRBD2	TRBJ2-1	TRBV9	CASSGSGSSHNEQFF	TGTGCCAGCAGCGGAAGCGGGAGCTCTCACAATGAGCAGTTCTTC
NA	NA	TRBJ2-7	TRBV5-1	CASSFDRVQYF	TGCGCCAGCAGCTTTGACCGGGTCCAGTACTTC
NA	NA	TRBJ2-3	TRBV11-2	CATPMRTGPESTDTQYF	TGTGCCACCCCAATGAGAACAGGCCCAGAGAGCACAGATACGCAGTATTTT
NA	NA	TRBJ1-1	TRBV23-1	CASSQLHQGEAFF	TGCGCCAGCAGTCAATTGCATCAGGGTGAAGCTTTCTTT
NA	TRBD2	TRBJ2-7	TRBV7-2	CASSLLSWSSGGGSYEQYF	TGTGCCAGCAGCTTACTCTCTTGGTCTAGCGGGGGGGGATCCTACGAGCAGTACTTC
NA	NA	TRBJ1-2	TRBV30	CAWLGGNTNYGYTF	TGTGCCTGGCTGGGGGGCAATACGAACTATGGCTACACCTTC
NA	NA	TRBJ1-5	TRBV4-3	CASSQDRSSNQPQHF	TGCGCCAGCAGCCAAGATCGGAGTAGCAATCAGCCCCAGCATTTT
few	NA	TRBJ2-5	TRBV11-3	CASSLNRQETQYF	TGTGCCAGCAGCTTAAACAGACAAGAGACCCAGTACTTC